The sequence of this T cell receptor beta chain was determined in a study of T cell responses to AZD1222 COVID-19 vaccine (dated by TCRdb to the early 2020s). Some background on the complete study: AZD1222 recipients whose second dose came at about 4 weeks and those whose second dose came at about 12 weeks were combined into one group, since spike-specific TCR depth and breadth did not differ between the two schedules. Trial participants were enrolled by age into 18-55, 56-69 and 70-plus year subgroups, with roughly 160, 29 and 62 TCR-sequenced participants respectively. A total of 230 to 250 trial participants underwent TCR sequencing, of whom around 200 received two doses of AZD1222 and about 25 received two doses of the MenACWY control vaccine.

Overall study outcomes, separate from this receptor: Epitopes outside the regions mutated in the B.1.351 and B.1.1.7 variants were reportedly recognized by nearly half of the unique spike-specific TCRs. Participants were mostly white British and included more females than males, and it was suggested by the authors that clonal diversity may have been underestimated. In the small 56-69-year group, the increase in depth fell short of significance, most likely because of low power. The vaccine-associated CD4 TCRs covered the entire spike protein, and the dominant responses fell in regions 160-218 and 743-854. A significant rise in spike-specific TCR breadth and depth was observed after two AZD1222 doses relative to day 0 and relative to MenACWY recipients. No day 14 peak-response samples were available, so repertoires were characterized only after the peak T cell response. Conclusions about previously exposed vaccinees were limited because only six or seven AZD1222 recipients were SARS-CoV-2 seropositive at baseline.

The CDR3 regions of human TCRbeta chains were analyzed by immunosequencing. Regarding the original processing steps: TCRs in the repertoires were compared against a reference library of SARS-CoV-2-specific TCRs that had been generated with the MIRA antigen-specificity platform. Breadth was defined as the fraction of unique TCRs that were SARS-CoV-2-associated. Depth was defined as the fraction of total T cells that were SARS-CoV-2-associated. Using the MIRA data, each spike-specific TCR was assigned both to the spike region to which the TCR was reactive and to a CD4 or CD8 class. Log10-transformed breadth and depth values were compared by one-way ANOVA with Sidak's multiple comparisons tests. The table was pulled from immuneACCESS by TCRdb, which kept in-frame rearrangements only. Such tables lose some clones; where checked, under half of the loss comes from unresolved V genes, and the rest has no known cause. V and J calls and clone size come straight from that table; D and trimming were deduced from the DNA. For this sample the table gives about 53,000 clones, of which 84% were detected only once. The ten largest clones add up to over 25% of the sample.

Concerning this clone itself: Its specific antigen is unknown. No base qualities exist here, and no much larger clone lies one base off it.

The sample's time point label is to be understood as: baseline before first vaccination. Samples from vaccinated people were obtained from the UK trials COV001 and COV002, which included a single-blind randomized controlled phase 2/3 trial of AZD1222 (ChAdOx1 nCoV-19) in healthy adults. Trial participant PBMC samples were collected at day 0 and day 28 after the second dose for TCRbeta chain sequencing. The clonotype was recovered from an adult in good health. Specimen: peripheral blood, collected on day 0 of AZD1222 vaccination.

In nucleotides, the sequence is TGCGCCAGCAGCTTTTCTCAGGGTAGTGGAAACACCATATATTTT. It is translated as CASSFSQGSGNTIYF. The sequence is built from TRBV5-1 and TRBJ1-3, with TRBD1 perhaps the D gene, on 5 matching bases. Including cysteine and phenylalanine, the CDR3 has 15 amino acids. Of all the DNA, just the CDR3 is kept, 45 bases in frame from base 1. The trim is 2 bases for V and 3 bases for J, with a gap of 12 bases between the germline ends. The germline V gene specifies SGHRS as CDR1 and YFSETQ as CDR2.